These 31 T cell receptor beta chains share one sample of origin, sequenced in a study of cytomegalovirus exposure and HLA in healthy donors (dated by TCRdb to about 2017). The library came from the immunoSEQ multiplex PCR assay. A mixture of 60 forward primers for TCR Vbeta segments and 13 reverse primers for TCR Jbeta segments was used in the multiplex PCR. The table was pulled from immuneACCESS by TCRdb, which kept in-frame rearrangements only. Such tables lose some clones; where checked, under half of the loss comes from unresolved V genes, and the rest has no known cause. Within this sample are some 140,000 clones, with under 80% of them counted one time only. The top ten hold roughly 10% of the sample. Sequencing input: PBMCs. These receptor sequences come from a woman aged 45-65 years in good health and CMV-seropositive.

This clone has a handful of counts. V is TRBV6-6 and J is TRBJ1-2; a weak D match, TRBD1 (6 bases). CDR3 size: 13 residues. CDR1 is MNHNY, CDR2 SVGAGI, per germline (reference sequence). The V and J ends lost 0 bases and 6 bases respectively, with 8 bases between them. CDR3 in DNA: TGTGCCAGCAGTTACTCTACAGGGAATGGCTACACCTTC. It encodes CASSYSTGNGYTF.

The chain has TRBV7-9 and TRBJ1-4; D not certain. The V gene lost 2 bases and the J gene lost 8 bases, with 9 bases spanning the gap. This CDR3 is built from 13 residues. Per the germline V gene, CDR1 is SEHNR and CDR2 is FQNEAQ (reference sequence). The CDR3 here is CASSLLTGEKLFF. The CDR3 DNA sequence: TGTGCCAGCAGCTTACTAACGGGGGAAAAACTGTTTTTT.

The chain recombines TRBV4-2 with TRBJ2-7, with 10 bases identical to TRBD2. This CDR3 is 16 amino acids long. Trimming cost V 0 bases and J 7 bases; bases outside gene matches: 9. Germline loops: CDR1 LGHNA, CDR2 YNFKEQ. CDR3: CASSQEGQRGGREQYF. The CDR3 coding sequence is TGTGCCAGCAGCCAAGAGGGCCAGCGGGGGGGCCGAGAGCAGTACTTC.

DNA of the CDR3: TGTGCCAGCAGTGTAGTATGGCAGGGCGGAAACATTCAGTACTTC. It codes for CASSVVWQGGNIQYF. The chain carries TRBV28 and TRBJ2-4, with D maybe TRBD1 (5 bases). Germline loops: CDR1 MDHEN, CDR2 SYDVKM. The ends were cut back, 5 bases at V and 6 bases at J, with 17 bases in the middle. The CDR3 contains 15 residues.

V is TRBV10-3 and J is TRBJ2-3, with 9 bases matching TRBD2. Trimming took 3 bases from V and 3 from J; bases not matched to a gene: 7. This CDR3 is 16 amino acids long. Germline V lookup: CDR1 ENHRY, CDR2 SYGVKD. CDR3 sequence: CAISERERGATDTQYF. The CDR3 region has the DNA TGTGCCATCAGTGAAAGAGAGCGGGGGGCGACAGATACGCAGTATTTT.

This sequence joins TRBV4-3 and TRBJ1-5; maybe TRBD1 (5 bases). The CDR3 loop spans 13 amino acids. V was clipped by 4 bases and J by 5 bases, with 9 bases between them. The germline V gene has CDR1 LGHNA and CDR2 YSLEER. The CDR3 protein is CASSLGVDQPQHF. As DNA, the CDR3 is TGCGCCAGCAGCCTAGGGGTGGATCAGCCCCAGCATTTT.

This clone appeared a single time. This chain joins TRBV7-2 and TRBJ2-7; D perhaps matches TRBD1 (5 bases). Germline V gene lookup returns CDR1 SGHTA and CDR2 FQGNSA. Trimming left V 4 bases short and J 1 base short, with 11 bases between. This CDR3 contains 14 residues. The CDR3 DNA reads as TGTGCCAGCAGCTCCTTAGGGGCGTCCTACGAGCAGTACTTC. Its translation: CASSSLGASYEQYF. Combining the CDR3 with reference TRBV7-2 and TRBJ2-7 gives the whole variable domain GAGVSQSPSNKVTEKGKDVELRCDPISGHTALYWYRQSLGQGLEFLIYFQGNSAPDKSGLPSDRFSAERTGGSVSTLTIQRTQQEDSAVYLCASSSLGASYEQYFGPGTRLTVT.

The chain recombines TRBV30 with TRBJ2-5; tentative D call: TRBD1 (6 bases). Trimming removed 3 bases from V and 2 bases from J, with 13 bases in between. The CDR3 is made up of 14 amino acids. Germline values: CDR1 GTSNPN, CDR2 SVGIG (reference sequence). In DNA form, the CDR3 reads TGTGCCTGGAGAGTCAGGGGTATACAAGAGACCCAGTACTTC. This gives the protein CAWRVRGIQETQYF.

This clone was recorded once. One end of the junction fails to match germline, which may point to a read error. The gene calls are TRBV7-7 and TRBJ2-5; TRBD2 might be the D (5 bases). The CDR3 is made up of 15 amino acids. CDR1 is SSHAT, CDR2 FNYEAQ, per germline (reference sequence). In nucleotides, the CDR3 is TGTGCTAGCAGCTTAGCGAAGAATAGTGTAGAGACCCAGTACTTC. Amino acids: CASSLAKNSVETQYF.

The rearrangement joins TRBV4-3 to TRBJ2-7; 7 bases match TRBD2. V gave up 0 bases and J gave up 5 bases; unmatched junction bases: 7. Germline V lookup: CDR1 LGHNA, CDR2 YSLEER. The length of the CDR3 is 15 residues. CDR3 amino acids: CASSQDLRGSDEQYF. Written as DNA, the CDR3 is TGCGCCAGCAGCCAAGATTTGCGGGGGAGCGACGAGCAGTACTTC.

CDR3: CASRPGTGVSPLHF. As DNA, the CDR3 is TGCGCCAGCAGGCCCGGGACAGGGGTGTCACCCCTCCACTTT. This chain connects TRBV5-1 to TRBJ1-6, with 10 bases that match TRBD1. Germline CDR1 SGHRS, CDR2 YFSETQ. V gave up 5 bases and J gave up 10 bases; unmatched junction bases: 6. There are 14 residues in the CDR3.

DNA of the CDR3: TGCGCCAGCAGCTTGCAATCTGTAGATAATTCACCCCTCCACTTT. This encodes CASSLQSVDNSPLHF. The chain carries TRBV5-1 and TRBJ1-6; D not resolved. Germline lookup yields CDR1 SGHRS and CDR2 YFSETQ. V was shortened by 1 base and J by 5 bases, with 10 bases between the two germline ends. This CDR3 spans 15 amino acids.

The chain uses TRBV28 and TRBJ2-5; 16 bases align to TRBD2. J gave up 1 base and V 6 bases, and 14 bases lay outside the gene matches. The CDR3 runs to 20 residues. CDR1 MDHEN and CDR2 SYDVKM come from the germline V gene. The CDR3 DNA reads as TGTGCCAGCAGCAAATTAAGGCCGGGACTAGCGGGGGGGCCCCAAGAGACCCAGTACTTC. This sequence encodes CASSKLRPGLAGGPQETQYF. Supplemented by reference TRBV28 and TRBJ2-5, the full variable domain reads DVKVTQSSRYLVKRTGEKVFLECVQDMDHENMFWYRQDPGLGLRLIYFSYDVKMKEKGDIPEGYSVSREKKERFSLILESASTNQTSMYLCASSKLRPGLAGGPQETQYFGPGTRLLVL.

The rearrangement uses TRBV7-2 and TRBJ2-7; TRBD2 agrees at 9 bases. This CDR3 has 17 residues. Unmatched junction bases numbered 9, after V lost 1 base and J lost 2 bases. In germline, CDR1 is SGHTA, CDR2 FQGNSA. The DNA for the CDR3 is TGTGCCAGCAGCTTAGAGTCTGCGCGGGGGGGGCCCTACGAGCAGTACTTC. Its protein product is CASSLESARGGPYEQYF.

The chain carries TRBV5-1 and TRBJ2-2; D remains ambiguous. V was pared by 2 bases and J by 5 bases, with 10 bases between. The CDR3 totals 14 residues. Germline values: CDR1 SGHRS, CDR2 YFSETQ. CDR3 region: CASSFQRRTGELFF. The CDR3 region has the DNA TGCGCCAGCAGCTTCCAGCGAAGGACCGGGGAGCTGTTTTTT.

The J gene is TRBJ2-2, the V gene TRBV19; TRBD2 aligns across 13 bases. The germline gives CDR1 LNHDA, CDR2 SQIVND (reference sequence). After removal of 10 bases from V and 3 bases from J, the junction contained 8 bases not matched to a gene. This CDR3 is built from 16 residues. CDR3 nucleotides: TGTGCCACAGGGAAACTAGCGGGGGGGCACACCGGGGAGCTGTTTTTT. Translated: CATGKLAGGHTGELFF.

The chain carries TRBV7-2 and TRBJ2-3; D possibly corresponds to TRBD1 (6 bases). The CDR3 is 14 residues long. Germline V gene lookup returns CDR1 SGHTA and CDR2 FQGNSA. Trimming cost V 4 bases and J 3 bases, with 11 bases left between them. CDR3 sequence reads: CASSSFRGTDTQYF. CDR3 sequence (DNA): TGTGCCAGCAGCTCCTTTAGGGGGACAGATACGCAGTATTTT.

The chain's CDR3 is CASSSVDRDTEAFF. CDR3 nucleotides: TGTGCCAGCAGCTCAGTGGACAGGGACACTGAAGCTTTCTTT. This rearrangement joins TRBV5-4 to TRBJ1-1; 8 nucleotides line up with TRBD1. This CDR3 region has 14 residues. J lost 3 bases, V lost 3 bases, and 4 bases had no gene match. The germline V gene encodes CDR1 SGHNT and CDR2 YYREEE (reference sequence).

This clone came up a few times. The chain recombines TRBV27 with TRBJ2-7; a possible D gene is TRBD1 (6 bases). Trimming shortened V by 5 bases and J by 2 bases, and 13 bases separated the two germline ends. CDR3 size: 14 residues. Germline-derived CDR1 and CDR2 are MNHEY and SMNVEV (reference sequence). CDR3 DNA sequence: TGTGCCAGCAGTCCGACAGGACTTGCCTACGAGCAGTACTTC. Amino acids: CASSPTGLAYEQYF.

The chain uses TRBV2 and TRBJ2-2; a possible D gene is TRBD1 (5 bases). This CDR3 has 14 amino acids. V was pared by 2 bases and J by 7 bases, with 11 bases between. Germline-derived CDR1 and CDR2 are SNHLY and FYNNEI. CDR3 sequence reads: CASSERVRDGELFF. The CDR3, as DNA: TGTGCCAGCAGTGAACGAGTCAGGGACGGGGAGCTGTTTTTT.

The rearrangement joins TRBV7-2 to TRBJ2-3, with TRBD2 matching 13 bases. From germline, CDR1 is SGHTA and CDR2 FQGNSA. The CDR3 sequence is 19 residues long. J lost 2 bases, V lost 1 base, and 9 bases had no gene match. The CDR3 bases are TGTGCCAGCAGCTTAGGGCGACTAGCGGGGGGACCGCCCACAGATACGCAGTATTTT. Amino acid sequence: CASSLGRLAGGPPTDTQYF. Variable domain in full (rest from reference TRBV7-2 and TRBJ2-3): GAGVSQSPSNKVTEKGKDVELRCDPISGHTALYWYRQSLGQGLEFLIYFQGNSAPDKSGLPSDRFSAERTGGSVSTLTIQRTQQEDSAVYLCASSLGRLAGGPPTDTQYFGPGTRLTVL.

The CDR3, as DNA: TGTGCCAGCAGCTTTAAGTGGGCGGGGAGTCCAGATACGCAGTATTTT. Residues: CASSFKWAGSPDTQYF. This chain links TRBV7-2 with TRBJ2-3, with D perhaps matching TRBD2 (6 bases). The CDR3 spans 16 residues. The V gene's germline CDR1 is SGHTA and CDR2 FQGNSA. V was clipped by 3 bases and J by 4 bases, with 17 bases between them.

The chain links TRBV11-3 to TRBJ2-1; possible D gene TRBD2, 5 bases. CDR1 is SGHNT, CDR2 YENEEA, per germline. V was shortened by 1 base and J by 12 bases, with 7 bases between the two germline ends. The CDR3 totals 11 residues. CDR3 in DNA: TGTGCCAGCAGCTTAGGAGGGAGGCAGTTCTTC. It translates to CASSLGGRQFF.

This CDR3 reads CASSDRQGSNYGYTF. For the CDR3, the DNA is TGTGCCAGCAGTGACCGACAGGGCTCTAACTATGGCTACACCTTC. The rearrangement joins TRBV6-1 to TRBJ1-2, with 7 bases matching TRBD1. This CDR3 spans 15 amino acids. Germline assignment: CDR1 MNHNS and CDR2 SASEGT. V was clipped by 3 bases and J by 0 bases; unmatched bases: 4.

About this clone: Germline is not matched at one junction end, which may reflect a read error. This chain links TRBV6-1 with TRBJ2-6; TRBD1 aligns across 7 bases. Germline lookup yields CDR1 MNHNS and CDR2 SASEGT. The length of the CDR3 is 18 residues. The CDR3 loop reads CASSASGTARRGANGLTF. CDR3 coding DNA: TGTGCCAGCAGTGCCTCCGGGACAGCCCGACGAGGGGCCAACGGCCTGACTTTC.

The chain combines TRBV28 with TRBJ2-5; TRBD2 might be the D (5 bases). Trimming stripped 6 bases from V and 2 bases from J, with 19 bases between. The CDR3 sequence is 16 residues long. Germline V CDR1 and CDR2: MDHEN, SYDVKM. CDR3 residues: CASSPSFVSEQETQYF. In DNA form, the CDR3 reads TGTGCCAGCAGCCCTAGCTTTGTGAGCGAGCAAGAGACCCAGTACTTC.

This chain uses TRBV9 with TRBJ1-2, with D possibly being TRBD1 (5 bases). The CDR3 loop spans 14 amino acids. CDR1 is SGDLS, CDR2 YYNGEE, per germline. Trimming took 3 bases from V and 4 from J, leaving 13 bases between them. CDR3 coding DNA: TGTGCCAGCAGCGACGCCCCCAGGGTCTATGGCTACACCTTC. It translates to CASSDAPRVYGYTF.

As for this clone: Other DNA sequences in the sample encode the same CDR3. The V and J genes are TRBV29-1 and TRBJ1-6, with 9 bases identical to TRBD1. CDR3 size: 13 residues. J was trimmed by 6 bases and V by 4 bases; bases with no gene match: 1. Germline CDR1 and CDR2: SQVTM and ANQGSEA. CDR3 amino acids: CSVGQGGNSPLHF. CDR3 DNA sequence: TGCAGCGTTGGACAGGGGGGTAATTCACCCCTCCACTTT.

J is TRBJ2-2 and V is TRBV28, with D possibly matching TRBD1 (6 bases). Trimming took 5 bases from V and 3 from J, leaving 10 bases between them. Looked up from germline, CDR1 is MDHEN and CDR2 is SYDVKM. This CDR3 spans 14 amino acids. For the CDR3, the DNA is TGTGCCAGCAGTCCCACAGGGTACACCGGGGAGCTGTTTTTT. Protein product: CASSPTGYTGELFF. Combining the CDR3 with reference TRBV28 and TRBJ2-2 gives the whole variable domain DVKVTQSSRYLVKRTGEKVFLECVQDMDHENMFWYRQDPGLGLRLIYFSYDVKMKEKGDIPEGYSVSREKKERFSLILESASTNQTSMYLCASSPTGYTGELFFGEGSRLTVL.

The chain recombines TRBV10-2 with TRBJ2-1; 7 nucleotides align to TRBD1. The V gene end was trimmed by 3 bases and the J gene end by 8 bases; junction bases not matched to a gene: 10. The CDR3 consists of 15 residues. Germline V gives CDR1 WSHSY, CDR2 SAAADI. Here the CDR3 reads CASSEASGGVDEQFF. The CDR3 DNA follows: TGCGCCAGCAGTGAAGCGTCAGGGGGAGTCGATGAGCAGTTCTTC.

This sequence joins TRBV6-1 and TRBJ1-5; TRBD1 might be the D (5 bases). V lost 4 bases, J lost 0 bases, and 13 bases lay in between. The CDR3 contains 16 residues. Germline CDR1 reads MNHNS; CDR2 reads SASEGT. In DNA form, the CDR3 reads TGTGCCAGCAGTGTCACGGGGGGGTATAGCAATCAGCCCCAGCATTTT. Translating it yields CASSVTGGYSNQPQHF.